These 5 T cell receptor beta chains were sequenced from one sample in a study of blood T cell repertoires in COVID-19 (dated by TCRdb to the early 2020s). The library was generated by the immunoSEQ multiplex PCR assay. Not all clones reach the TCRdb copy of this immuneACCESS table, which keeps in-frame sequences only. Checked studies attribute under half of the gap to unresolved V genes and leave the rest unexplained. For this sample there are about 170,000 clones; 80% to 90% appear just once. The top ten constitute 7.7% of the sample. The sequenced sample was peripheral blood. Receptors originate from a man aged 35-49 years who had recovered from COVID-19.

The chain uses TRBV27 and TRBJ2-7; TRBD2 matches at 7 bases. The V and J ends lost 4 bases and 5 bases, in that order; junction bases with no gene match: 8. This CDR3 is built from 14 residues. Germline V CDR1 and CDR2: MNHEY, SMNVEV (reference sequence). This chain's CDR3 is CASSSVGGFNEQYF. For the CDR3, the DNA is TGTGCCAGCAGTTCGGTGGGGGGGTTCAACGAGCAGTACTTC.

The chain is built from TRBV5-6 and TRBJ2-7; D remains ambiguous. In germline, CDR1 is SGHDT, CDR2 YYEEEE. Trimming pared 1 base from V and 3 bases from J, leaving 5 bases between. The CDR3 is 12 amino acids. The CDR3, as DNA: TGTGCCAGCAGCTTGTGGAGCTACGAGCAGTACTTC. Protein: CASSLWSYEQYF.

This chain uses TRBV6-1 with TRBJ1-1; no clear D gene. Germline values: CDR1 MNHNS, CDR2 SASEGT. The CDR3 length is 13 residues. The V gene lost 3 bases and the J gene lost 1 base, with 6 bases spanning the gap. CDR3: CASSDPQNTEAFF. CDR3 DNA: TGTGCCAGCAGTGACCCACAGAACACTGAAGCTTTCTTT.

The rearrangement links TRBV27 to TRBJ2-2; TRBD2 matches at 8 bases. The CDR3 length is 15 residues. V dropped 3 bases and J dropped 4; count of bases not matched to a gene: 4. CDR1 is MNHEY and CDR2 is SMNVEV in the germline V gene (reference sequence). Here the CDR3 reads CASSFSGESTGELFF. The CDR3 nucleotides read TGTGCCAGCAGTTTTAGCGGGGAGAGCACCGGGGAGCTGTTTTTT.

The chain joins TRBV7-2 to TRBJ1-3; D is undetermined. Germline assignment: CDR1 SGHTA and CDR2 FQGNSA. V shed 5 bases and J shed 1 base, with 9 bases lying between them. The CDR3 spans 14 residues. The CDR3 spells CASSPVGSGNTIYF. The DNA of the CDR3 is TGTGCCAGCAGCCCGGTTGGTTCTGGAAACACCATATATTTT.